The 8 T cell receptor beta chains listed next were all sequenced from one sample in a study of shared clonotypes between healthy human individuals. The assay was immunoSEQ multiplex PCR, and TCRdb's table has in-frame clones only and misses some. The table records hundreds of thousands of clones, 90% to 97% of them present only once. Sequencing was done on a sample of naive CD4+ T cells sorted from blood. Subset given: CD45RA+ positively selected. The receptors originated from a woman in her 30s in good health.

The V gene is TRBV23-1, the J gene TRBJ2-7; the match to TRBD2 covers 7 bases. TRBV23-1 is annotated as an ORF whose role is uncertain. The CDR3 runs to 14 residues. The DNA of the CDR3 is TGCGCAAAAAATACGGGAGGATACGCCTACGAGCAGTACTTC. Amino acids: CAKNTGGYAYEQYF.

The chain couples TRBV6-6 to TRBJ2-3, with 9 positions matching TRBD2. V lost 5 bases and J lost 7; bases outside the gene matches: 7. This CDR3 comprises 14 residues. Germline loops: CDR1 MNHNY, CDR2 SVGAGI (reference sequence). The CDR3 DNA sequence: TGTGCCAGCAGTACGCTAGCGGGATCTAATACGCAGTATTTT. Translating gives CASSTLAGSNTQYF.

The rearrangement joins TRBV14 to TRBJ2-3; the D gene is possibly TRBD2 (6 bases). The CDR3 sequence is 17 residues long. V lost 4 bases, J lost 7 bases, and 24 bases lay in between. CDR1 and CDR2 from the germline V gene are SGHDN and FVKESK. CDR3 nucleotides: TGTGCCAGCAGCCGAGGAGGGTCGCAGGGTAGCGTAAATACGCAGTATTTT. Its translation: CASSRGGSQGSVNTQYF. The variable domain in full, completed from reference TRBV14 and TRBJ2-3, reads EAGVTQFPSHSVIEKGQTVTLRCDPISGHDNLYWYRRVMGKEIKFLLHFVKESKQDESGMPNNRFLAERTGGTYSTLKVQPAELEDSGVYFCASSRGGSQGSVNTQYFGPGTRLTVL.

The sample holds one count of this clone. This CDR3 reads CASRTSGIVEQFF. CDR3 sequence (DNA): TGTGCCAGTAGGACTAGCGGGATCGTTGAGCAGTTCTTC. The chain has TRBV19 and TRBJ2-1; 11 bases match TRBD2. V lost 6 bases, J lost 9 bases, and 4 bases stayed unmatched. This CDR3 has 13 residues. Germline CDR1 and CDR2: LNHDA and SQIVND (reference sequence). The whole variable domain, filled in from reference TRBV19 and TRBJ2-1, reads DGGITQSPKYLFRKEGQNVTLSCEQNLNHDAMYWYRQDPGQGLRLIYYSQIVNDFQKGDIAEGYSVSREKKESFPLTVTSAQKNPTAFYLCASRTSGIVEQFFGPGTRLTVL.

Only a few counts were recorded for this clone. This chain joins TRBV6-5 and TRBJ1-5; D unresolved. The V gene's germline CDR1 is MNHEY and CDR2 SVGAGI. The CDR3 runs to 12 residues. V shed 0 bases and J shed 9 bases, with 6 bases lying between them. The CDR3 DNA reads as TGTGCCAGCAGTTACTCGAGGCGGCCCCAGCATTTT. Residues: CASSYSRRPQHF.

In nucleotides, the CDR3 is TGTGCCAGCTCACCACCCGTGACAGGGGTTGGCTACACCTTC. It translates to CASSPPVTGVGYTF. V and J are TRBV18 and TRBJ1-2, with 8 bases lining up with TRBD1. Germline V gives CDR1 KGHSH, CDR2 LQKENI. V was pared by 0 bases and J by 7 bases, with 4 bases of the junction left unmatched. CDR3 size: 14 residues.

The chain has TRBV28 and TRBJ1-2, with a possible D match to TRBD1 (5 bases). Germline CDR1 is MDHEN and CDR2 is SYDVKM. The length of the CDR3 is 14 residues. V lost 6 bases to trimming and J lost 4 bases, with 15 bases between them. The CDR3 coding sequence is TGTGCCAGCAGACCGGGCCCCCAGGGCTATGGCTACACCTTC. Translating gives CASRPGPQGYGYTF.

This clone has a handful of counts. Other DNA sequences of this sample code for an identical CDR3. The chain employs TRBV5-1 and TRBJ2-7; 10 nucleotides line up with TRBD1. The CDR3 is 14 amino acids. Germline CDR1 and CDR2: SGHRS and YFSETQ. V lost 4 bases and J lost 6; bases outside the gene matches: 7. The DNA of the CDR3 is TGCGCCAGCAGCCCCCGGGACAGGGGCGGCGAGCAGTACTTC. Its translation: CASSPRDRGGEQYF.